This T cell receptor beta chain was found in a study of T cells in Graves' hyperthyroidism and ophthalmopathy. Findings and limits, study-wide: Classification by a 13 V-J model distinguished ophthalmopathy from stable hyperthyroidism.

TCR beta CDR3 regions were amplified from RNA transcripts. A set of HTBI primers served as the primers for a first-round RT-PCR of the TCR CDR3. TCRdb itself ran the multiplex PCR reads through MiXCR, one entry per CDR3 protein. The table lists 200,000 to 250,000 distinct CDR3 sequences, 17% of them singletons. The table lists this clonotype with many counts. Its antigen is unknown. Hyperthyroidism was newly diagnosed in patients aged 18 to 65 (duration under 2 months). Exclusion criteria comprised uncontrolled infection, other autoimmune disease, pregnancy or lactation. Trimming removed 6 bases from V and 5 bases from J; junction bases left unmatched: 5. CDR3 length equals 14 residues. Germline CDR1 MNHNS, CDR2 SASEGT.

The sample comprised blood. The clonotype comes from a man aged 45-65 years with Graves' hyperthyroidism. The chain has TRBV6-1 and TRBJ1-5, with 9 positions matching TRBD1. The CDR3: CASRSWTGDQPQHF. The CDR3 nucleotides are TGTGCCAGCAGGTCTTGGACAGGGGATCAGCCCCAGCATTTT.